The clone carrying this T cell receptor (beta chain) showed up just once. The data were obtained in a study of blood T cell repertoires in COVID-19. Whole-study context: The United States, Italy and Spain provided the acute and convalescent COVID-19 samples. Sources were T cells, B-cell-depleted T cells, or PBMCs; the material itself was cDNA or gDNA.

Here immunoSEQ multiplex PCR was the method, and the copy in TCRdb shows in-frame clones only, minus some. The table has around 16,000 clones, 86% seen once; the top ten hold 40% to 65%. This CDR3 comprises 16 residues. The junction had 19 bases not matched to a gene; V was cut back by 9 bases and J by 6 bases. Germline CDR1 and CDR2: MNHEY and SMNVEV (reference sequence). The TCR sequence derives from a man between 60 and 75 years old with acute or convalescent COVID-19. The sequencing input was peripheral blood. This chain links TRBV27 with TRBJ1-2, with TRBD1 identical over 7 bases. CDR3 nucleotide sequence: TGTGCCAGTAGTGGGTCTAATACAGGGGCTGTTAATGGCTACACCTTC. Its protein product is CASSGSNTGAVNGYTF.